Listed below are T cell receptor beta chains from one sample, sequenced in a study of cytomegalovirus exposure and HLA in healthy donors. Clones were read by immunoSEQ multiplex PCR, and TCRdb kept only the in-frame ones, dropping some. The repertoire includes some 240,000 clones, approximately 83% of them detected once, and around 1.2% sits in the top ten. The specimen sequenced was PBMCs. Receptor source: a woman aged 30 to 39 in good health and CMV-seropositive. Both conserved end residues are part of each CDR3. D genes are given only for firm matches. Part of the rows lack a size; the others show once, few, many or a class for expanded clones.

j_call d_call v_call clone_size cdr3_aa cdr3_nt
TRBJ1-2 NA TRBV19 few CASSTGPGLVGYTF TGTGCCAGTAGTACCGGCCCAGGGCTGGTTGGCTACACCTTC
TRBJ2-3 NA TRBV18 NA CASSPPRQTSTDTQYF TGTGCCAGCTCACCACCCCGGCAGACTAGCACAGATACGCAGTATTTT
TRBJ1-4 TRBD1 TRBV11-3 NA CASSLPTGTEKLFF TGTGCCAGCAGCTTACCGACAGGGACCGAAAAACTGTTTTTT
TRBJ2-7 TRBD1 TRBV7-2 NA CASSRQGLNYEQYF TGTGCCAGCAGCCGACAGGGGCTTAACTACGAGCAGTACTTC
TRBJ2-7 NA TRBV27 NA CASSFGTGEAEQYF TGTGCCAGCAGTTTCGGAACGGGAGAGGCCGAGCAGTACTTC
TRBJ2-7 NA TRBV27 NA CASSLSLGGYEQYF TGTGCCAGCAGTTTATCCTTAGGGGGCTACGAGCAGTACTTC
TRBJ1-5 TRBD1 TRBV19 NA CASRTGDQPQHF TGTGCCAGTAGGACAGGGGATCAGCCCCAGCATTTT
TRBJ2-3 NA TRBV5-1 NA CASSLDRLDTQYF TGCGCCAGCAGCTTGGACAGGTTGGATACGCAGTATTTT
TRBJ2-7 TRBD2 TRBV28 NA CASSLPLAGVGASYEQYF TGTGCCAGCAGTTTACCACTAGCGGGAGTAGGTGCGTCCTACGAGCAGTACTTC
TRBJ2-1 NA TRBV11-2 NA CASSLLGAKFF TGTGCCAGCAGCCTCCTCGGAGCCAAGTTCTTC
TRBJ2-3 TRBD2 TRBV29-1 NA CSVEGLAGITDTQYF TGCAGCGTTGAAGGGCTAGCGGGGATCACAGATACGCAGTATTTT
TRBJ2-7 NA TRBV5-4 NA CASSGPSQGTYEQYF TGTGCCAGCAGCGGCCCGTCCCAGGGTACCTACGAGCAGTACTTC
TRBJ2-1 NA TRBV7-6 NA CASSKRRAENEQFF TGTGCCAGCAGCAAGAGGAGGGCCGAAAATGAGCAGTTCTTC
TRBJ1-2 NA TRBV27 NA CASSLGRFYGYTF TGTGCCAGCAGTTTAGGCAGGTTCTATGGCTACACCTTC
TRBJ1-2 NA TRBV28 few CASSPRGRGGYTF TGTGCCAGCAGTCCCAGGGGAAGGGGTGGCTACACCTTC
TRBJ2-1 NA TRBV27 NA CASSADSPSYNEQFF TGTGCCAGCAGTGCGGACTCTCCCTCCTACAATGAGCAGTTCTTC
TRBJ2-5 TRBD1 TRBV5-1 NA CASSFGTGESREETQYF TGCGCCAGCAGCTTCGGGACAGGGGAGAGTCGGGAGGAGACCCAGTACTTC
TRBJ2-1 NA TRBV1 NA CTSSQVWTSGSQNYNEQFF TGCACCAGCAGCCAAGTTTGGACTAGCGGGAGTCAAAACTACAATGAGCAGTTCTTC
TRBJ2-2 NA TRBV7-9 NA CASSLSTFGELFF TGTGCCAGCAGCTTAAGTACTTTCGGGGAGCTGTTTTTT
TRBJ1-5 TRBD1 TRBV30 NA CAWSVEDRVYQPQHF TGTGCCTGGAGTGTCGAGGACAGGGTATATCAGCCCCAGCATTTT
TRBJ1-1 NA TRBV7-2 once CASSLFSQANTEAFF TGTGCCAGCAGCTTATTCAGCCAGGCGAACACTGAAGCTTTCTTT
TRBJ2-1 TRBD2 TRBV4-2 once CASSHRREDEQFF TGTGCCAGCAGCCATAGGCGGGAGGATGAGCAGTTCTTC